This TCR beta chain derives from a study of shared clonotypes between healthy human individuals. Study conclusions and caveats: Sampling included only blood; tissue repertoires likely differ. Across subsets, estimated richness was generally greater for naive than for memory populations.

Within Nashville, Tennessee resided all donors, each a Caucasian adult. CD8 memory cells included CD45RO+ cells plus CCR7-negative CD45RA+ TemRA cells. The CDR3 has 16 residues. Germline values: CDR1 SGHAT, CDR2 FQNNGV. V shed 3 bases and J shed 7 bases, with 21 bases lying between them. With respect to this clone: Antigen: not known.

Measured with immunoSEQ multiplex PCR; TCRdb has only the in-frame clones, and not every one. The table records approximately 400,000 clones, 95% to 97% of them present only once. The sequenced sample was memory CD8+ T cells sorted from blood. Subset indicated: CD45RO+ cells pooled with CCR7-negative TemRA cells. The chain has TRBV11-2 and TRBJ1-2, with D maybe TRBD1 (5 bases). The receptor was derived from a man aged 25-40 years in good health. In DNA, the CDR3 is TGTGCCAGCAGCTTCTTTCAAGGGACGCCAAAAGGTGGCTACACCTTC. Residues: CASSFFQGTPKGGYTF.